The 24 T cell receptor beta chains below were found in one sample sequenced in a study of OX40 agonist ivuxolimab in advanced cancers. Libraries were prepared by immunoSEQ multiplex PCR; TCRdb keeps only in-frame clonotypes and omits some of them. The sample shows 20,000 to 25,000 clones, 88% of them seen only once. The material sequenced was CD4+ or CD8+ T cells sorted from blood, taken in a trial of the OX40 agonist ivuxolimab. Receptors originate from an adult with an advanced solid tumor such as melanoma, head and neck, liver or kidney cancer.

This chain uses TRBV5-6 with TRBJ2-7, with 8 bases fitting TRBD2. CDR3 size: 13 residues. V gave up 4 bases and J gave up 9 bases; unmatched junction bases: 9. The V gene's germline CDR1 is SGHDT and CDR2 YYEEEE. The CDR3 loop is CASSPGLVPLQYF. In DNA, the CDR3 is TGTGCCAGCAGCCCGGGACTAGTACCGTTGCAGTACTTC.

V is TRBV7-9 and J is TRBJ2-7; D is unresolved. V lost 5 bases and J lost 1, with 9 bases in between. The CDR3 length is 13 residues. Germline V CDR1 and CDR2: SEHNR, FQNEAQ (reference sequence). The CDR3 DNA sequence: TGTGCCAGCAGCCCGATGGGTTCCTACGAGCAGTACTTC. Translated, it gives CASSPMGSYEQYF.

The genes are TRBV15 and TRBJ2-1; the match to TRBD2 covers 11 bases. V gave up 5 bases and J gave up 6 bases; unmatched junction bases: 9. The CDR3 loop spans 16 amino acids. Germline V gene lookup returns CDR1 LNHNV and CDR2 YYDKDF (reference sequence). The CDR3 nucleotides are TGTGCCACCAGCCCTCGGGGGCTAGCGGGGGGCAATGAGCAGTTCTTC. The encoded protein is CATSPRGLAGGNEQFF.

J is TRBJ1-2 and V is TRBV6-5, with 8 bases identical to TRBD1. The CDR3 is 14 amino acids. Germline-derived CDR1 and CDR2 are MNHEY and SVGAGI. V lost 0 bases, J lost 4 bases, and 1 base stayed unmatched. DNA for the CDR3: TGTGCCAGCAGTTACTCCGACAGGGGCTATGGCTACACCTTC. Translating it yields CASSYSDRGYGYTF.

This clone has more than one count but fewer than ten. The chain's CDR3 is CSVVGTSGGAWVENEQFF. The CDR3 bases are TGCAGCGTTGTGGGTACGAGCGGGGGGGCGTGGGTGGAAAATGAGCAGTTCTTC. This sequence joins TRBV29-1 and TRBJ2-1, with 10 bases matching TRBD2. The CDR3 is 18 amino acids. Trimming took 4 bases from V and 7 from J; bases not matched to a gene: 19. CDR1 SQVTM and CDR2 ANQGSEA come from the germline V gene.

The rearrangement links TRBV5-1 to TRBJ1-2; tentatively, D is TRBD1 (6 bases). The germline V gene encodes CDR1 SGHRS and CDR2 YFSETQ. This CDR3 has 14 residues. V lost 2 bases to trimming and J lost 4 bases, with 12 bases between them. This CDR3 reads CASSFQDRSYGYTF. The CDR3 DNA follows: TGCGCCAGCAGCTTCCAGGACAGAAGCTATGGCTACACCTTC.

This sequence joins TRBV7-9 and TRBJ2-3; no clear D. Trimming cost V 3 bases and J 5 bases, with 12 bases left between them. The CDR3 contains 14 residues. CDR1 and CDR2 from the germline V gene are SEHNR and FQNEAQ (reference sequence). The DNA of the CDR3 is TGTGCCAGCAGCTTCCCAGTCAGTCGAGATACGCAGTATTTT. Translating it yields CASSFPVSRDTQYF.

The CDR3 spells CASSYRGLTEAFF. The CDR3 DNA is TGTGCCAGCAGTTACAGGGGGCTGACTGAAGCTTTCTTT. V gene TRBV6-5 combines with J gene TRBJ1-1, with 7 bases identical to TRBD1. The CDR3 sequence is 13 residues long. V lost 2 bases, J lost 5 bases, and 2 bases stayed unmatched. The V gene's germline CDR1 is MNHEY and CDR2 SVGAGI.

This sequence joins TRBV27 and TRBJ1-5, with TRBD1 as a possible D gene (5 bases). Trimming left V 0 bases short and J 0 bases short, with 9 bases between. The V gene's germline CDR1 is MNHEY and CDR2 SMNVEV (reference sequence). CDR3 length: 16 residues. This CDR3 is CASSLSAGDSNQPQHF. The CDR3 DNA reads TGTGCCAGCAGTTTATCGGCGGGGGATAGCAATCAGCCCCAGCATTTT.

This chain joins TRBV7-8 and TRBJ1-6; D ambiguous. V dropped 2 bases and J dropped 8 bases, with 10 bases sitting between them. CDR1 is SGHVS, CDR2 FQNEAQ, per germline. This CDR3 comprises 14 residues. CDR3 bases: TGTGCCAGCAGCTTATGGGAAAAGGATTCACCCCTCCACTTT. This translates into CASSLWEKDSPLHF.

The rearrangement links TRBV9 to TRBJ2-1, with a possible D match to TRBD1 (6 bases). The V end lost 2 bases, the J end lost 0 bases, and 9 bases lay between the germline ends. The CDR3 loop spans 15 amino acids. Looked up from germline, CDR1 is SGDLS and CDR2 is YYNGEE. The CDR3 sequence is CASSVDRSSYNEQFF. CDR3 nucleotides: TGTGCCAGCAGCGTCGACAGGAGCTCCTACAATGAGCAGTTCTTC.

The V gene is TRBV11-3, the J gene TRBJ2-2; tentative D call: TRBD1 (5 bases). CDR1 and CDR2 from the germline V gene are SGHNT and YENEEA. Between the trimmed V and J ends, which lost 3 bases and 6 bases, there was a span of 8 bases. The CDR3 is 13 residues long. The chain's CDR3 is CASSFAGPGELFF. For the CDR3, the DNA is TGTGCCAGCAGCTTTGCAGGGCCCGGGGAGCTGTTTTTT.

The chain has TRBV4-2 and TRBJ2-1; 8 bases line up with TRBD1. Germline values: CDR1 LGHNA, CDR2 YNFKEQ. This CDR3 comprises 15 residues. V trimming: 4 bases; J trimming: 3 bases; junction bases outside the gene matches: 5. The chain's CDR3 is CASSRGQGDYNEQFF. The DNA of the CDR3 is TGTGCCAGCAGCCGCGGACAGGGCGACTACAATGAGCAGTTCTTC.

The rearrangement links TRBV30 to TRBJ1-3; D perhaps matches TRBD1 (5 bases). V lost 5 bases and J 1 base, leaving 6 bases between the germline ends. The CDR3 is made up of 12 amino acids. Per germline, CDR1 GTSNPN and CDR2 SVGIG (reference sequence). The CDR3 DNA reads as TGTGCCTGGCAGGGATCTGGAAACACCATATATTTT. Its translation: CAWQGSGNTIYF.

This clone appeared once. The chain combines TRBV15 with TRBJ2-1; 10 bases fit TRBD2. The CDR3 consists of 15 residues. The ends lost 5 bases at V and 5 bases at J; junction bases unmatched: 6. Germline values: CDR1 LNHNV, CDR2 YYDKDF (reference sequence). The CDR3 reads CATSPQREGDNEQFF. CDR3 nucleotide sequence: TGTGCCACCAGCCCCCAGCGGGAGGGTGACAATGAGCAGTTCTTC.

J is TRBJ2-5 and V is TRBV7-9; TRBD2 matches 9 bases. This CDR3 is 18 amino acids long. V shed 3 bases and J 3 bases; nucleotides not matched to a gene: 14. CDR1 and CDR2 (germline): SEHNR, FQNEAQ (reference sequence). The CDR3 sequence: CASSFPSLLAGKEETQYF. CDR3 nucleotides: TGTGCCAGCAGCTTCCCGAGTCTGCTAGCGGGGAAAGAAGAGACCCAGTACTTC.

V gene TRBV2 combines with J gene TRBJ2-7, with D unresolved. Deletions cut 10 bases from V and 3 bases from J, with 16 bases between. CDR3 length equals 13 residues. Germline assignment: CDR1 SNHLY and CDR2 FYNNEI. CDR3 residues: CATVRRSGYEQYF. The CDR3 DNA follows: TGTGCCACGGTTCGTAGAAGTGGCTACGAGCAGTACTTC. Based on the CDR3 plus reference TRBV2 and TRBJ2-7, the full variable domain is EPEVTQTPSHQVTQMGQEVILRCVPISNHLYFYWYRQILGQKVEFLVSFYNNEISEKSEIFDDQFSVERPDGSNFTLKIRSTKLEDSAMYFCATVRRSGYEQYFGPGTRLTVT.

The chain uses TRBV7-9 and TRBJ2-1, with D tentatively TRBD1 or TRBD2 (5 bases each). V was clipped by 5 bases and J by 10 bases, with 21 bases between them. CDR1 is SEHNR, CDR2 FQNEAQ, per germline (reference sequence). CDR3 length equals 15 residues. The chain's CDR3 is CASSPTVVGAGEQFF. In DNA form, the CDR3 reads TGTGCCAGCAGCCCGACAGTAGTCGGGGCAGGCGAGCAGTTCTTC.

CDR3 in amino acids: CASSEYSYNEQFF. The DNA for the CDR3 is TGTGCCAGCAGTGAGTACAGTTACAATGAGCAGTTCTTC. The chain carries TRBV2 and TRBJ2-1; D remains ambiguous. The CDR3 has 13 residues. Trimming cost V 3 bases and J 4 bases, with 7 bases left between them. CDR1 SNHLY and CDR2 FYNNEI come from the germline V gene.

The rearrangement joins TRBV7-9 to TRBJ1-2, with TRBD1 as a possible D gene (5 bases). V dropped 5 bases and J dropped 4 bases, with 14 bases sitting between them. In germline, CDR1 is SEHNR, CDR2 FQNEAQ (reference sequence). The CDR3 has 14 amino acids. Here the CDR3 reads CASSPPSGGYGYTF. CDR3 bases: TGTGCCAGCAGCCCGCCTAGCGGGGGCTATGGCTACACCTTC.

V usage is TRBV1 and J usage is TRBJ2-3; the table assigns TRBD1, which was not confirmed against the DNA. TRBV1 is a listed pseudogene. CDR3 length: 17 residues. CDR3 nucleotide sequence: TGCACCAGCAGCCAACCTGGGCCGTCTACTAGCACAGATACGCAGTATTTT. Residues: CTSSQPGPSTSTDTQYF.

The chain links TRBV6-1 to TRBJ1-6; D is possibly TRBD1 (6 bases). This CDR3 is 14 amino acids long. Deletions cut 1 base from V and 13 bases from J, with 14 bases between. Germline values: CDR1 MNHNS, CDR2 SASEGT. The CDR3 protein is CASSEGQAAGPLHF. In DNA, the CDR3 is TGTGCCAGCAGTGAAGGACAGGCGGCGGGTCCCCTCCACTTT.

V usage is TRBV2 and J usage is TRBJ1-5, with a possible D match to TRBD1 (6 bases). The V gene's germline CDR1 is SNHLY and CDR2 FYNNEI. This CDR3 contains 15 residues. V was trimmed by 7 bases and J by 7 bases, leaving 20 bases between them. The CDR3 sequence: CASKREGGFIQPQHF. In DNA form, the CDR3 reads TGTGCCAGCAAGCGGGAGGGGGGGTTCATACAGCCCCAGCATTTT.

This chain uses TRBV6-1 with TRBJ2-7; D gene uncertain. The germline CDR1 and CDR2 sequences are MNHNS and SASEGT. Trimming removed 6 bases at V and 3 bases at J, with 12 bases between. The length of the CDR3 is 13 residues. DNA of the CDR3: TGTGCCAGCAGCCCGGGCCTGGGCTACGAGCAGTACTTC. The encoded protein is CASSPGLGYEQYF.